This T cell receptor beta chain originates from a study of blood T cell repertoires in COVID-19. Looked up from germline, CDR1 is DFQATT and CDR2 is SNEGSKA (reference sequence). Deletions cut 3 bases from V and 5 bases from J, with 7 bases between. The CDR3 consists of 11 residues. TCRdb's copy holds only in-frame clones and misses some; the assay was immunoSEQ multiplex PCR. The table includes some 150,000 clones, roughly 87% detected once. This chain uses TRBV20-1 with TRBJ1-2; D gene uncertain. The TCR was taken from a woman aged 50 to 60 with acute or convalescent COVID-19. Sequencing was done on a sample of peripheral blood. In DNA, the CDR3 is TGCAGTGCTAGGGGCCGGTATGGCTACACCTTC. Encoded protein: CSARGRYGYTF.